Below, 2 T cell receptor beta chains from the same sample are listed, as sequenced in a study of long-term antiretroviral therapy in people with HIV. With survey level as its setting, the immunoSEQ assay was v3.0. Sequenced by immunoSEQ multiplex PCR; TCRdb stores in-frame clones only, minus some. The profile shows some 23,000 clones, almost 90% of them singletons. The source was unsorted PBMCs, collected around 4.5 years after starting antiretroviral therapy. The receptors shown here come from a man aged 25 to 45 with HIV.

The chain couples TRBV9 to TRBJ2-7; 9 nucleotides line up with TRBD2. Unmatched junction bases numbered 11, after V lost 3 bases and J lost 7 bases. The CDR3 covers 15 residues. The germline V gene encodes CDR1 SGDLS and CDR2 YYNGEE. This CDR3 is CASSASGTKTGEQYF. The CDR3 DNA follows: TGTGCCAGCAGCGCTAGCGGGACAAAAACGGGAGAGCAGTACTTC.

The chain carries TRBV7-9 and TRBJ2-2; 7 nucleotides agree with TRBD1. The CDR3 length is 15 residues. Germline V lookup: CDR1 SEHNR, CDR2 FQNEAQ (reference sequence). The ends lost 3 bases at V and 6 bases at J; junction bases unmatched: 7. The CDR3 DNA reads as TGTGCCAGCAGCTTCGTGACAGGGTCATCCGGGGAGCTGTTTTTT. As protein: CASSFVTGSSGELFF.